The sequence of this TCR beta chain was determined in a study of PD-1 blockade in classical Hodgkin lymphoma. There was relapse after autologous stem cell transplantation in every patient, and there was variation in brentuximab vedotin exposure. Patients' outcomes at their best amounted to complete response, partial response or progressive disease. Clones were read by immunoSEQ multiplex PCR, and TCRdb kept only the in-frame ones, dropping some. The profile shows under 75,000 clones, 88% of them singletons. Germline CDR1 and CDR2: MDHEN and SYDVKM. V was trimmed by 7 bases and J by 4 bases, leaving 21 bases between them. There are 16 residues in the CDR3. In regard to this clone: The target antigen is unknown.

Study findings and constraints: There remain no defined causes for the repertoire differences, which possibly reflect disease activity or prior therapy. Patients newly diagnosed and complete responders had comparable baseline diversity. Compared with baseline, CD4+ but not CD8+ TCR diversity had risen significantly by C4D1.

The source material was peripheral blood mononuclear cells (PBMCs), sampled before the second cycle of nivolumab. The clonotype was recovered from a human donor with classical Hodgkin lymphoma. The chain uses TRBV28 and TRBJ2-3; a weak D match, TRBD2 (6 bases). Here the CDR3 DNA reads TGTGCCAGCAACCATGGTGACACGGGGGAGTCAGATACGCAGTATTTT. Its protein is CASNHGDTGESDTQYF.